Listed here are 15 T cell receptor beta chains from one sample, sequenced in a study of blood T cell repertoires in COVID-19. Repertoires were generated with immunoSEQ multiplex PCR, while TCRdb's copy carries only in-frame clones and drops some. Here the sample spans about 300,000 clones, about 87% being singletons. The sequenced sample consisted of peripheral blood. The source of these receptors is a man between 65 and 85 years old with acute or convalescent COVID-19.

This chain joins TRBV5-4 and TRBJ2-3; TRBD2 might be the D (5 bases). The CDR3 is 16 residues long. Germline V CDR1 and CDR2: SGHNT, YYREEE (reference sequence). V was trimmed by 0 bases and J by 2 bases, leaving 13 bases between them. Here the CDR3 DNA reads TGTGCCAGCAGCTTGGCCGGGATAACAGTCACAGATACGCAGTATTTT. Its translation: CASSLAGITVTDTQYF.

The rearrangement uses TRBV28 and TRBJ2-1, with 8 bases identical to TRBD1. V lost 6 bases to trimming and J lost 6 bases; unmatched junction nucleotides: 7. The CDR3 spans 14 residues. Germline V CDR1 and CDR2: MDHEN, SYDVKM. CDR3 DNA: TGTGCCAGCAGCATGGGGGGACAGGTCAATGAGCAGTTCTTC. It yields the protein CASSMGGQVNEQFF.

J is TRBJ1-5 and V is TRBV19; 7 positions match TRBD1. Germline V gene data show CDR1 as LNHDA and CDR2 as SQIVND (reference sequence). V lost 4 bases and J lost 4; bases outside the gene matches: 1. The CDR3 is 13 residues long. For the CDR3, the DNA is TGTGCCAGTAGTACGACAGGGAATCAGCCCCAGCATTTT. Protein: CASSTTGNQPQHF.

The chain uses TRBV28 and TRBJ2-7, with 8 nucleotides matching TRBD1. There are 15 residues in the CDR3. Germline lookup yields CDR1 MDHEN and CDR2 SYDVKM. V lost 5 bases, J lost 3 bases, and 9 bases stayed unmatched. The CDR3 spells CASSPSTGVVYEQYF. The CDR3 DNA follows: TGTGCCAGCAGTCCCTCGACAGGGGTAGTCTACGAGCAGTACTTC.

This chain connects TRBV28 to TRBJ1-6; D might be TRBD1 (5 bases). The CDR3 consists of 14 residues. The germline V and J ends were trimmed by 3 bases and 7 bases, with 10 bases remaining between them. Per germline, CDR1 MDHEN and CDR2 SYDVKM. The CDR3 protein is CASSFLGGNSPLHF. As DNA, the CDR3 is TGTGCCAGCAGTTTTCTCGGGGGAAATTCACCCCTCCACTTT.

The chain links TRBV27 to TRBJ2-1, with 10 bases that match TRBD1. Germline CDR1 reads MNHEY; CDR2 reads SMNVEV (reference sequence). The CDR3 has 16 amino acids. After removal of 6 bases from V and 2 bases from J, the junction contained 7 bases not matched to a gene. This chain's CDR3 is CASSRQGAPPYNEQFF. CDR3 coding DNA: TGTGCCAGCAGCCGACAGGGGGCTCCTCCCTACAATGAGCAGTTCTTC.

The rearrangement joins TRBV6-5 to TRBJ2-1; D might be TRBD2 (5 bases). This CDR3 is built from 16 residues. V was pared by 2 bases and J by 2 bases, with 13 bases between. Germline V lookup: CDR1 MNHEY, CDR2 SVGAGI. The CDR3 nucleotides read TGTGCCAGCAGTTACCGCCCAATGGGAGCCTACAATGAGCAGTTCTTC. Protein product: CASSYRPMGAYNEQFF.

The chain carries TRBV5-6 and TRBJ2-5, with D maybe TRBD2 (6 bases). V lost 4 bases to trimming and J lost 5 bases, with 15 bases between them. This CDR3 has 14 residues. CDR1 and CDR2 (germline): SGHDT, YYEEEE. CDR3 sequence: CASSPAGGFETQYF. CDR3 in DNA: TGTGCCAGCAGCCCCGCCGGGGGATTTGAGACCCAGTACTTC.

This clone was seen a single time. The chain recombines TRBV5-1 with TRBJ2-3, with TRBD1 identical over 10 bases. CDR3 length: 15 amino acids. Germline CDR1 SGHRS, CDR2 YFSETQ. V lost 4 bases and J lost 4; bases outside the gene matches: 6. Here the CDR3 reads CASSPGQGTADTQYF. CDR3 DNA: TGCGCCAGCAGCCCGGGACAGGGGACAGCAGATACGCAGTATTTT.

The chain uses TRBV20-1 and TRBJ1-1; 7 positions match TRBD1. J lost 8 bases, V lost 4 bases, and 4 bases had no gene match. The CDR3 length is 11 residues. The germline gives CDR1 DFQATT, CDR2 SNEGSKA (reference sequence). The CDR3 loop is CSATRTGEAFF. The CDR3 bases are TGCAGTGCTACCCGGACAGGAGAAGCTTTCTTT.

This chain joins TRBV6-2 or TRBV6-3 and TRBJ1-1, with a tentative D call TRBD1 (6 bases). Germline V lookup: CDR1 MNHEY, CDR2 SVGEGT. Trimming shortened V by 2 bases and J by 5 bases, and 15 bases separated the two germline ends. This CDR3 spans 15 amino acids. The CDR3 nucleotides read TGTGCCAGCAGTTACCCGGACAGTTTAGGGACTGAAGCTTTCTTT. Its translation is CASSYPDSLGTEAFF.

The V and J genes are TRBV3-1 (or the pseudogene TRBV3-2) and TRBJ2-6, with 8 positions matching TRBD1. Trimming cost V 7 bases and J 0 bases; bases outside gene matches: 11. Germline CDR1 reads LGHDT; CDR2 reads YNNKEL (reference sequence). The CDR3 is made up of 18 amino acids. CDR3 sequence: CASTNGQGYFSGANVLTF. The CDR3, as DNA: TGTGCCAGCACAAACGGACAGGGATATTTCTCTGGGGCCAACGTCCTGACTTTC.

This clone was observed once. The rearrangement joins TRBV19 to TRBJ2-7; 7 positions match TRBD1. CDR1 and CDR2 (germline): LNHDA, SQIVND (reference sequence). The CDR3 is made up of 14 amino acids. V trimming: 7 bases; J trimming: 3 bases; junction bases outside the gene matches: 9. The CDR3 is CASTPTGLVYEQYF. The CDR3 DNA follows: TGTGCCAGTACCCCGACAGGGTTGGTCTACGAGCAGTACTTC.

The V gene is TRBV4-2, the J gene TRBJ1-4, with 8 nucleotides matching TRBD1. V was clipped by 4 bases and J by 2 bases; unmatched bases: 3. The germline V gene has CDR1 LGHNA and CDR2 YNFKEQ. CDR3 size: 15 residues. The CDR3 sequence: CASSRQGATNEKLFF. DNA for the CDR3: TGTGCCAGCAGCCGGCAGGGGGCGACTAATGAAAAACTGTTTTTT.

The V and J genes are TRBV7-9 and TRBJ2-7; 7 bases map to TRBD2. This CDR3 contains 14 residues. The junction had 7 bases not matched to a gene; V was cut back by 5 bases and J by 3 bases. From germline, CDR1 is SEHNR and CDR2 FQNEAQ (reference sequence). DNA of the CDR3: TGTGCCAGCAGCCGGGGACTATCTATCTACGAGCAGTACTTC. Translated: CASSRGLSIYEQYF.